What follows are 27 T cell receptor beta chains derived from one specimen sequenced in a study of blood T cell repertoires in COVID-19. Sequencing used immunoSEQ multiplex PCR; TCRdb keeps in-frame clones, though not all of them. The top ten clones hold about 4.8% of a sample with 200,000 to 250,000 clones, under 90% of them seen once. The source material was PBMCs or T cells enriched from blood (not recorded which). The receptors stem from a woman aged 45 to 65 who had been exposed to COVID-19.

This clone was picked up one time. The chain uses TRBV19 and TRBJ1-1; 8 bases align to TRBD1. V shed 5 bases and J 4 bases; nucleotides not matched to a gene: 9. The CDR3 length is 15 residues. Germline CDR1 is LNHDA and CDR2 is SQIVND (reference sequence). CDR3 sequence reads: CASSAQTGALTEAFF. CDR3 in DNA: TGTGCCAGTAGTGCCCAGACAGGGGCCCTCACTGAAGCTTTCTTT.

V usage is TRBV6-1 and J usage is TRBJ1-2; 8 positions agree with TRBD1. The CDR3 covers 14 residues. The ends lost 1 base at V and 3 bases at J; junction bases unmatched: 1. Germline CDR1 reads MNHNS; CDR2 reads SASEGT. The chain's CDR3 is CASSEGTGYYGYTF. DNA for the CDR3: TGTGCCAGCAGTGAAGGGACAGGGTACTATGGCTACACCTTC.

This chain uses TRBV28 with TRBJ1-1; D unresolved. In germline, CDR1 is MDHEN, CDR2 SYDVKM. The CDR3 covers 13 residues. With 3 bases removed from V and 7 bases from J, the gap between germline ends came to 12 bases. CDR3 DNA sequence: TGTGCCAGCAGTTTCCAAGGACTGCTTGAAGCTTTCTTT. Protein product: CASSFQGLLEAFF.

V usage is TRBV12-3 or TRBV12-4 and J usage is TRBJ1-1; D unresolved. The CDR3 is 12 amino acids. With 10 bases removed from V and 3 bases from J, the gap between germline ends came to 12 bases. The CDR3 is CATSKSDTEAFF. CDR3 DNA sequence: TGTGCCACTTCCAAGTCGGACACTGAAGCTTTCTTT.

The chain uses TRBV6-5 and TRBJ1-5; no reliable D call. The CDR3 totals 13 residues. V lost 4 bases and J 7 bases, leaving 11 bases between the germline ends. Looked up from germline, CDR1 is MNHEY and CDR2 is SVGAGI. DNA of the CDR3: TGTGCCAGCAGTTTGAGGTTTGGGCAGCCCCAGCATTTT. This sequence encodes CASSLRFGQPQHF.

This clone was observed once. As DNA, the CDR3 is TGTGCCTGGACTAGCGGGGGGGATACGCAGTATTTT. Amino acids: CAWTSGGDTQYF. This chain links TRBV30 with TRBJ2-3; 11 bases fit TRBD2. From germline, CDR1 is GTSNPN and CDR2 SVGIG (reference sequence). After removal of 4 bases from V and 6 bases from J, the junction contained 0 bases not matched to a gene. This CDR3 is built from 12 residues.

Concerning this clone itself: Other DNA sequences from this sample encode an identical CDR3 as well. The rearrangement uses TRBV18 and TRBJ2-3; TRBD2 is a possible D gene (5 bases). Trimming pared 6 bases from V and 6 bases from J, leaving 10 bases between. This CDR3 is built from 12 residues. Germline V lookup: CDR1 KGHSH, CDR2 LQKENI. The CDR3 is CASSPRGDTQYF. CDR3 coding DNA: TGTGCCAGCTCCCCGAGAGGGGATACGCAGTATTTT.

CDR3 protein: CATSDPSGGTYEQYF. The CDR3 coding sequence is TGTGCCACCAGTGATCCTAGCGGGGGAACCTACGAGCAGTACTTC. The V gene is TRBV24-1, the J gene TRBJ2-7; 10 bases fit TRBD2. CDR1 and CDR2 (germline): KGHDR, SFDVKD. Germline trimming cut 3 bases from V and 2 bases from J; bases unmatched to any gene: 3. The CDR3 is 15 residues long.

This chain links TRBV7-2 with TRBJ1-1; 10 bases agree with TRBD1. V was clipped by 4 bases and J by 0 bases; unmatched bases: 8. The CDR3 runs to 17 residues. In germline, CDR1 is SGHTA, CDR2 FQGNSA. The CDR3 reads CASSSDRGRLVNTEAFF. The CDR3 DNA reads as TGTGCCAGCAGCTCGGACAGGGGGAGGCTGGTGAACACTGAAGCTTTCTTT.

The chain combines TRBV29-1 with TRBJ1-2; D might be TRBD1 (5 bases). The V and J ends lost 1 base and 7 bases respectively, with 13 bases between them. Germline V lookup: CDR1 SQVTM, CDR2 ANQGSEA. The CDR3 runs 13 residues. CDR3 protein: CSVEVIREGGYTF. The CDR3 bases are TGCAGCGTTGAAGTTATCAGGGAAGGTGGCTACACCTTC. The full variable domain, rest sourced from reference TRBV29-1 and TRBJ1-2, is SAVISQKPSRDICQRGTSLTIQCQVDSQVTMMFWYRQQPGQSLTLIATANQGSEATYESGFVIDKFPISRPNLTFSTLTVSNMSPEDSSIYLCSVEVIREGGYTFGSGTRLTVV.

CDR3: CASSQVTGTAIATNEKLFF. The DNA of the CDR3 is TGCGCCAGCAGCCAAGTGACCGGGACAGCAATTGCAACTAATGAAAAACTGTTTTTT. The genes are TRBV4-3 and TRBJ1-4; 7 bases agree with TRBD1. CDR3 size: 19 residues. The germline V gene has CDR1 LGHNA and CDR2 YSLEER. V shed 1 base and J 0 bases; nucleotides not matched to a gene: 11.

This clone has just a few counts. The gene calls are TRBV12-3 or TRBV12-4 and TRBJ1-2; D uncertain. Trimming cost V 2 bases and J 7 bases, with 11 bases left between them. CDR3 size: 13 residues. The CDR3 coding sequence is TGTGCCAGCAGTTTAAGGACTCTCGGTGGCTACACCTTC. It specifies CASSLRTLGGYTF.

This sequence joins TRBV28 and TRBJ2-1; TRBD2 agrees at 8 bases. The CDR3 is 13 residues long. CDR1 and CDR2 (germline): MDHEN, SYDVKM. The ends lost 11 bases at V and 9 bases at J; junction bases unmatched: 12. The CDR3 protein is CASRRGGLREQFF. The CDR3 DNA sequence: TGTGCCTCACGACGGGGGGGCCTTCGTGAGCAGTTCTTC. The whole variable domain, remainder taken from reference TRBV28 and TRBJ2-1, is DVKVTQSSRYLVKRTGEKVFLECVQDMDHENMFWYRQDPGLGLRLIYFSYDVKMKEKGDIPEGYSVSREKKERFSLILESASTNQTSMYLCASRRGGLREQFFGPGTRLTVL.

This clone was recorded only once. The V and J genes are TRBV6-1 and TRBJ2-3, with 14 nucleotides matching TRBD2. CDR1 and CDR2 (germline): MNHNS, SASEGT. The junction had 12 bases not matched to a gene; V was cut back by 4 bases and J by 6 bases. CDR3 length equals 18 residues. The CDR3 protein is CASSVLGLAGALGDTQYF. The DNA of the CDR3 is TGTGCCAGCAGTGTGCTGGGACTAGCGGGGGCCCTCGGGGATACGCAGTATTTT.

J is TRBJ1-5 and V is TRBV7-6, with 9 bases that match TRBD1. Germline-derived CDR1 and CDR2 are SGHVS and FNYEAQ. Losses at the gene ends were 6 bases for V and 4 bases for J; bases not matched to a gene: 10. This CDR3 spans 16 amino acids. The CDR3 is CASSSGTGRGNQPQHF. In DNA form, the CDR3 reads TGTGCCAGCAGTTCCGGGACAGGGAGAGGGAATCAGCCCCAGCATTTT.

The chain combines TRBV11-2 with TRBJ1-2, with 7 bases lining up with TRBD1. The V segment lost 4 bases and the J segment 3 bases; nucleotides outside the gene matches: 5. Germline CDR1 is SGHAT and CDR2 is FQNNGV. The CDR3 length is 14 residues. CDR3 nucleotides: TGTGCCAGCAGCTCGGGACAGTCTCACTATGGCTACACCTTC. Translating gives CASSSGQSHYGYTF.

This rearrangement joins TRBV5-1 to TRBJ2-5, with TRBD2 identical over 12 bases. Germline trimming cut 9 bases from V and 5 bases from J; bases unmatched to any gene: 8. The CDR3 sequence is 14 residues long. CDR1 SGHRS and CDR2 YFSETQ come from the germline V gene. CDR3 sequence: CATCFGLAGETQYF. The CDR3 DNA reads TGCGCCACTTGCTTCGGACTAGCGGGGGAGACCCAGTACTTC. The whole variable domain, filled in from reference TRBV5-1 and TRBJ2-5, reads KAGVTQTPRYLIKTRGQQVTLSCSPISGHRSVSWYQQTPGQGLQFLFEYFSETQRNKGNFPGRFSGRQFSNSRSEMNVSTLELGDSALYLCATCFGLAGETQYFGPGTRLLVL.

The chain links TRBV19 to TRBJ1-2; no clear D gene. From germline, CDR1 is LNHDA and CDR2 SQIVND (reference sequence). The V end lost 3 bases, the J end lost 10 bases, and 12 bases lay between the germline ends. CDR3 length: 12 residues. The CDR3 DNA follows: TGTGCCAGTAGTATCTATGAGGGCGACTACACCTTC. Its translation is CASSIYEGDYTF.

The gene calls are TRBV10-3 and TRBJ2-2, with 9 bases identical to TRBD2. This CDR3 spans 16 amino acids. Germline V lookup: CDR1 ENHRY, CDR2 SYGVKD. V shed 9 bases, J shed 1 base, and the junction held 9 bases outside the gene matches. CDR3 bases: TGTGCCATGGGCGGGGGGGCCTCCCAGAACACCGGGGAGCTGTTTTTT. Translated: CAMGGGASQNTGELFF.

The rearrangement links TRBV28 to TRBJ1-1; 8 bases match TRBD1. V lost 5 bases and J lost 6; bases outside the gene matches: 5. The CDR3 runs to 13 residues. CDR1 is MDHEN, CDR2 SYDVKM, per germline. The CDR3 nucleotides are TGTGCCAGCAGTACATGGACAGGGCCTGAAGCTTTCTTT. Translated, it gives CASSTWTGPEAFF.

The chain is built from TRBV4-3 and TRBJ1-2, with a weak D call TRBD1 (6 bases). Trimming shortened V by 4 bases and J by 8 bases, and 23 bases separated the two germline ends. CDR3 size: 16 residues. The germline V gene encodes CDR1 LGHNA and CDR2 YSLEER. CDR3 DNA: TGCGCCAGCAGCCTGTTAGCGGGAGGGGGTCAGGGGGGCTACACCTTC. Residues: CASSLLAGGGQGGYTF.

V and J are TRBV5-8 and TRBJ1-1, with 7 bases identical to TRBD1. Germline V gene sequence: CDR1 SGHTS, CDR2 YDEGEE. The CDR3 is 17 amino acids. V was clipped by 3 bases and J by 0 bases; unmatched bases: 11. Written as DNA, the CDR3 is TGTGCCAGCAGCTCTTTCCGACAGGGATATATGAACACTGAAGCTTTCTTT. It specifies CASSSFRQGYMNTEAFF.

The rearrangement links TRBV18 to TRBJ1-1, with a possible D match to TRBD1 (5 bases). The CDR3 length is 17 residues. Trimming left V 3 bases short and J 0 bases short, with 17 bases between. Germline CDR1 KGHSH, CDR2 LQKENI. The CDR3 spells CASSPSEQGPMNTEAFF. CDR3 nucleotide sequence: TGTGCCAGCTCACCTTCCGAGCAGGGCCCCATGAACACTGAAGCTTTCTTT.

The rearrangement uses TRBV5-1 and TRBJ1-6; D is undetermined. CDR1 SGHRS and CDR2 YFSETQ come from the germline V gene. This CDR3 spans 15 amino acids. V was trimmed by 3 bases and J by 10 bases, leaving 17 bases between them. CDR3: CASSSVSVRESPLHF. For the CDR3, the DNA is TGCGCCAGCAGCTCCGTCTCGGTTAGAGAATCACCCCTCCACTTT.

The CDR3 bases are TGTGCCACAGTCAGGGTTAGCAATCAGCCCCAGCATTTT. Amino acids: CATVRVSNQPQHF. The chain is built from TRBV6-5 and TRBJ1-5; TRBD1 is a possible D gene (5 bases). V lost 10 bases and J lost 0, with 10 bases in between. The CDR3 length is 13 residues. Germline V gene sequence: CDR1 MNHEY, CDR2 SVGAGI.

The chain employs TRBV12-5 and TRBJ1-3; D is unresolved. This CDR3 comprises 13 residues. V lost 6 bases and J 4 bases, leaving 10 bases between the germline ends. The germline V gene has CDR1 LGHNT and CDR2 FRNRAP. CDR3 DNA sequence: TGTGCTAGTGGCCTGTCTCCCGGAAACACCATATATTTT. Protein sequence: CASGLSPGNTIYF.

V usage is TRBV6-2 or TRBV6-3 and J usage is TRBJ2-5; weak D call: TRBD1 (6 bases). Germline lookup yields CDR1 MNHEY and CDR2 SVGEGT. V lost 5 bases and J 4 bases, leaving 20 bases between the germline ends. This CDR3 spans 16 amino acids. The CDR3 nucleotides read TGTGCCAGCAGTAGTCACAGGGACCGTCCGGGAGAGACCCAGTACTTC. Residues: CASSSHRDRPGETQYF.